This note documents a single T cell receptor beta chain sequence. Germline CDR1 reads KGHSH; CDR2 reads LQKENI. This CDR3 spans 17 amino acids. Trimming took 2 bases from V and 0 from J; bases not matched to a gene: 4. The repertoire was sequenced with immunoSEQ multiplex PCR; TCRdb's copy has only in-frame clones and lacks some. This table has tens of thousands of clones, under 95% appearing once. These data originate in a study of T cell responses to AZD1222 COVID-19 vaccine. The origin of this receptor is an adult in good health. J is TRBJ1-5 and V is TRBV18, with 10 bases fitting TRBD1. Sample: peripheral blood, taken on day 0 of AZD1222 vaccination. The CDR3 region has the DNA TGTGCCAGCTCACCAGGGACAGGGGTGATTAGCAATCAGCCCCAGCATTTT. Amino acid sequence: CASSPGTGVISNQPQHF.